Listed below are T cell receptor beta chains from one sample, sequenced in a study of early T cells in non-severe SARS-CoV-2 infection. MiXCR was run by TCRdb on the 5' RACE reads, yielding one entry per CDR3 protein. Of 70,000 to 95,000 distinct CDR3 sequences in the sample, roughly 14% were seen once. Sample: whole blood. The receptors stem from an adult who was a healthcare worker with PCR-confirmed SARS-CoV-2 infection or an uninfected control (not recorded which). The conserved cysteine and the conserved F or W are not part of the CDR3 here. Each record gives: CDR3 protein, J gene, V gene.

ASAHGTDTQY	TRBJ2-3	TRBV11-2
ASSLESTGELF	TRBJ2-2	TRBV7-6
ASSQDGTSQETQY	TRBJ2-5	TRBV4-1
ATSNLNRGREEKLF	TRBJ1-4	TRBV15
ATTTYGTGTPPKNSPLH	TRBJ1-6	TRBV15
ASSFDTGETQY	TRBJ2-5	TRBV5-1
ASSQDIKRGITDTQY	TRBJ2-3	TRBV4-2
ASSSTKGQGKQPQH	TRBJ1-5	TRBV27
ASSLSTPDTQY	TRBJ2-3	TRBV5-1
ASSRREVVGGIVQETQY	TRBJ2-5	TRBV11-2
ASSDDGGLSYNEQF	TRBJ2-1	TRBV5-1
ASSERGAAETQY	TRBJ2-5	TRBV10-2
ASSSLQGGHQPQH	TRBJ1-5	TRBV5-8
ASTGGSTNEKLF	TRBJ1-4	TRBV19
ASSQEAEKLAGVKETQY	TRBJ2-5	TRBV4-1
ASSLTGSTNEKLF	TRBJ1-4	TRBV7-8
ASSILPGRGDTQY	TRBJ2-3	TRBV11-2
ASSLVDSSYNEQF	TRBJ2-1	TRBV5-6
ASSRRRSGQGDGEQF	TRBJ2-1	TRBV6-1
ASIHRGRKISGLNEQF	TRBJ2-1	TRBV6-6
AWSYAGLYNEQF	TRBJ2-1	TRBV30
SARDTGGLATDTQY	TRBJ2-3	TRBV20-1
ASSLAGAGNQPQH	TRBJ1-5	TRBV12-3/TRBV12-4
ATSDHSRGELF	TRBJ2-2	TRBV24-1
ASRRIAGPSTDTQY	TRBJ2-3	TRBV5-1
ASSFLNRAHGYT	TRBJ1-2	TRBV5-8
ATQGTSASPLH	TRBJ1-6	TRBV6-6
ASSSTRTDNQPQH	TRBJ1-5	TRBV19
ASSLGPLEGYT	TRBJ1-2	TRBV12-3/TRBV12-4
ASSQDRAGRGGELF	TRBJ2-2	TRBV4-2
ASSVVTRNTEAF	TRBJ1-1	TRBV9
SVEAEGAGYNEQF	TRBJ2-1	TRBV29-1
ASSPRDRVFGGELF	TRBJ2-2	TRBV11-3
ASSPGGGTQY	TRBJ2-3	TRBV19
ASSIRFSSYNEQF	TRBJ2-1	TRBV19
ASSVTIGRAETQY	TRBJ2-5	TRBV11-2